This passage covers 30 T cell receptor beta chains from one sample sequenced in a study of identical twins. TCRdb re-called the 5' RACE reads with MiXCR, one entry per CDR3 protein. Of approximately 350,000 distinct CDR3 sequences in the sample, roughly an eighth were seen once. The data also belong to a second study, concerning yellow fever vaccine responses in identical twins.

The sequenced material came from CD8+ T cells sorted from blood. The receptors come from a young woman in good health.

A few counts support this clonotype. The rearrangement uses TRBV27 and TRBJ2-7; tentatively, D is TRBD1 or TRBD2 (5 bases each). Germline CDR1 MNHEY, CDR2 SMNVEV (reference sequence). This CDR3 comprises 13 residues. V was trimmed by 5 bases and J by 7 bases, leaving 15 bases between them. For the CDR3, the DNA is TGTGCCAGCAGTCCCGGGACCTCTTGGGAGCAGTACTTC. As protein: CASSPGTSWEQYF.

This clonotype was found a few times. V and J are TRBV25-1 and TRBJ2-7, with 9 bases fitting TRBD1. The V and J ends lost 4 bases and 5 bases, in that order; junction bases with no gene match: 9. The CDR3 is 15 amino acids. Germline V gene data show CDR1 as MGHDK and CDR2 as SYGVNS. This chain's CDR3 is CASSGGTGFVDEQYV. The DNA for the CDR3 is TGTGCCAGCAGTGGGGGGACAGGGTTCGTGGACGAGCAGTACGTC.

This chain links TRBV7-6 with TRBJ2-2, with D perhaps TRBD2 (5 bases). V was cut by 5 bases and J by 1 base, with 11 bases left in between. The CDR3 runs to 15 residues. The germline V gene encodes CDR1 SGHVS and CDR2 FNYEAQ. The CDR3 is CASSRNRENTGELFF. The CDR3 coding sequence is TGTGCCAGCAGCCGAAACCGGGAGAACACCGGGGAGCTGTTTTTT.

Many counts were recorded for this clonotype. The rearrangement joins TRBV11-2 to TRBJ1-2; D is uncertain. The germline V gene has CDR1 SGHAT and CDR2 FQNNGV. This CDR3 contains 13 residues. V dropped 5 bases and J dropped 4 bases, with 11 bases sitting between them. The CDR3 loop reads CASSIRAVYGYTF. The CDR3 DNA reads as TGTGCCAGCAGCATCCGGGCTGTCTATGGCTACACCTTC.

As DNA, the CDR3 is TGTGCCAGCAGTCCCAATAGCGATGAAATGGCTAATGAGCAGTTCTTC. Protein: CASSPNSDEMANEQFF. The chain joins TRBV6-1 to TRBJ2-1, with a tentative D call TRBD2 (5 bases). The germline V gene has CDR1 MNHNS and CDR2 SASEGT. Trimming left V 5 bases short and J 7 bases short, with 21 bases between. The CDR3 consists of 16 residues.

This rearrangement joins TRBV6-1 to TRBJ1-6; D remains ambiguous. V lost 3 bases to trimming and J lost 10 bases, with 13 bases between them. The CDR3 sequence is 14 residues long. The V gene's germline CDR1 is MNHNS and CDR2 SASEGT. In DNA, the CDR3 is TGTGCCAGCAGTGACGAGGAGGTATCCTCACCCCTCCACTTT. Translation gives CASSDEEVSSPLHF.

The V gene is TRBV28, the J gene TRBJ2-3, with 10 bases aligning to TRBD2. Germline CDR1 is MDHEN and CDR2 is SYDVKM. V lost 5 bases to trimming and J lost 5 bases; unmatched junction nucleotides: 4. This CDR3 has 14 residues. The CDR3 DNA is TGTGCCAGCAGTCCGGGGACTAGCGTAGATACGCAGTATTTT. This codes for CASSPGTSVDTQYF.

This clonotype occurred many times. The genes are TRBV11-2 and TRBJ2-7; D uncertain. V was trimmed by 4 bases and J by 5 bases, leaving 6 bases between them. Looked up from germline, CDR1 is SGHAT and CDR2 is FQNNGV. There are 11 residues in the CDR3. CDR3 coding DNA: TGTGCCAGCAGCTCCTCAGACGAGCAGTACGTC. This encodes CASSSSDEQYV.

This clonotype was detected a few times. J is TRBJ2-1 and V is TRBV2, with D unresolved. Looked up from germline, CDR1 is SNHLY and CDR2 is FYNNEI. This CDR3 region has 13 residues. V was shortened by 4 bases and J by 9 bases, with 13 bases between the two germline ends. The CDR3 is CASSVSSLAEQFF. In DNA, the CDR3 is TGTGCCAGCAGTGTATCAAGTTTGGCTGAGCAGTTCTTC. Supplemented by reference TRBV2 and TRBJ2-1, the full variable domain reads EPEVTQTPSHQVTQMGQEVILRCVPISNHLYFYWYRQILGQKVEFLVSFYNNEISEKSEIFDDQFSVERPDGSNFTLKIRSTKLEDSAMYFCASSVSSLAEQFFGPGTRLTVL.

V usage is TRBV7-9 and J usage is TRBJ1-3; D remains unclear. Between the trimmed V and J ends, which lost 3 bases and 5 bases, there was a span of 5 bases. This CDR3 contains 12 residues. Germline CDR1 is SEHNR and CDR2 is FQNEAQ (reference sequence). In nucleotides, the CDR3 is TGTGCCAGCAGCTTGGGTAGAAACACCATATATTTT. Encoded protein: CASSLGRNTIYF.

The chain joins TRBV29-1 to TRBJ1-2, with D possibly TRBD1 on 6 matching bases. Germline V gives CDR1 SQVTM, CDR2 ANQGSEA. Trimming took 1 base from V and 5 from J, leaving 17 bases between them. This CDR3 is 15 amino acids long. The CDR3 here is CSVEAPPTTGYGYTF. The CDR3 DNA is TGCAGCGTTGAAGCTCCCCCCACTACAGGGTATGGCTACACCTTC.

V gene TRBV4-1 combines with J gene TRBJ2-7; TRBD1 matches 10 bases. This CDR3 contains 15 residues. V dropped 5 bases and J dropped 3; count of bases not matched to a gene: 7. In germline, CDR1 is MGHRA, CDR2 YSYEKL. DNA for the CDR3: TGCGCCAGCAGCACCTCGACAGGGGGCGTCTACGAGCAGTACTTC. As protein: CASSTSTGGVYEQYF.

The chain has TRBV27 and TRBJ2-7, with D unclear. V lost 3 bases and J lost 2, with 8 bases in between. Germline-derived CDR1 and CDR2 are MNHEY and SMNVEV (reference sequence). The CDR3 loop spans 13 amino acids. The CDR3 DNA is TGTGCCAGCAGTTTCCTGTCGGCCTACGAGCAGTACTTC. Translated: CASSFLSAYEQYF.

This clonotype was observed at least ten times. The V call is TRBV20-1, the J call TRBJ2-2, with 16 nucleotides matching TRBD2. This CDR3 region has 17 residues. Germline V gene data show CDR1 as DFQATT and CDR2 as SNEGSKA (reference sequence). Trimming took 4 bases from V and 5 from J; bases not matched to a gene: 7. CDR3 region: CSANPGLAGGLTGELFF. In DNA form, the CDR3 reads TGCAGTGCTAATCCGGGACTAGCGGGGGGGCTAACCGGGGAGCTGTTTTTT.

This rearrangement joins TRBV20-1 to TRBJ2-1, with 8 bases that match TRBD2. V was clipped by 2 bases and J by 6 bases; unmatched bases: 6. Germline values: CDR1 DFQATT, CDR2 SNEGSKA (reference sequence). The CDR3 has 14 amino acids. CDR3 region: CSARQREWPNEQFF. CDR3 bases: TGCAGTGCTAGACAGCGGGAGTGGCCCAATGAGCAGTTCTTC.

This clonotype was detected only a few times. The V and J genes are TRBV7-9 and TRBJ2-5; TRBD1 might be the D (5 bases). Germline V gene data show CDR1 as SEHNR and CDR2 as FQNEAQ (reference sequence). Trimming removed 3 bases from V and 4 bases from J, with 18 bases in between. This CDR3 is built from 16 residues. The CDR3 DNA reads TGTGCCAGCAGCTTCCCCCTCGACAGCCTAATAGAGACCCAGTACTTC. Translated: CASSFPLDSLIETQYF.

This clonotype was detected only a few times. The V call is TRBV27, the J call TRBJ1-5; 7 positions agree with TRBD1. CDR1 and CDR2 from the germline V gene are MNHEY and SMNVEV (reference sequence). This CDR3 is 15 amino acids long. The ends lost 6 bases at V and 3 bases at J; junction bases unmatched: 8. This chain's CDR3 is CASSPGTAYNQPQHF. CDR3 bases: TGTGCCAGCAGCCCCGGGACAGCATACAATCAGCCCCAGCATTTT.

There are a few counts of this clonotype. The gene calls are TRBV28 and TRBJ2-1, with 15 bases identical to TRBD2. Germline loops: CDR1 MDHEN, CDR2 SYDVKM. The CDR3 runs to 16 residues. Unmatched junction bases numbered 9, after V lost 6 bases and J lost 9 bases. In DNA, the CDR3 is TGTGCCAGCAGCTCCCGAAGGACTAGCGGGAGGGGTGAGCAGTTCTTC. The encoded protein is CASSSRRTSGRGEQFF.

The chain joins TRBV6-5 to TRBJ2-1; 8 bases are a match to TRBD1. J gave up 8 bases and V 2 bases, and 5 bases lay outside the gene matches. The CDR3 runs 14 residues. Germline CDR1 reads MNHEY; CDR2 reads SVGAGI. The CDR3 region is CASSYVAGGDEQFF. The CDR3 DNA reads TGTGCCAGCAGTTACGTGGCAGGGGGCGATGAGCAGTTCTTC.

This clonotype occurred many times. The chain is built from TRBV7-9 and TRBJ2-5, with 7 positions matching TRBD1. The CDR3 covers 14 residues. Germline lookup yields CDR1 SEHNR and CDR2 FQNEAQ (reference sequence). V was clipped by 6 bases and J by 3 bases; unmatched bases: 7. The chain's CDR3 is CASRSPGQEETQYF. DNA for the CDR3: TGTGCCAGCAGATCCCCCGGACAGGAAGAGACCCAGTACTTC.

In nucleotides, the CDR3 is TGTGCCTCAAAGGGGGAAGAAGCTTTCTTT. Protein: CASKGEEAFF. The rearrangement uses TRBV25-1 and TRBJ1-1; tentative D call: TRBD1 (6 bases). Per germline, CDR1 MGHDK and CDR2 SYGVNS. This CDR3 contains 10 residues. V shed 11 bases and J shed 8 bases, with 12 bases lying between them.

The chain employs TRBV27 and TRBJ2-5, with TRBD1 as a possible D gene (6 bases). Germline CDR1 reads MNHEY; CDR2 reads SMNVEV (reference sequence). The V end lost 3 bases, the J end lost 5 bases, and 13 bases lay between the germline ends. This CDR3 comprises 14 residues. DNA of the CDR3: TGTGCCAGCAGTTTTCAGGGGCCAGGGGAGACCCAGTACTTC. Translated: CASSFQGPGETQYF.

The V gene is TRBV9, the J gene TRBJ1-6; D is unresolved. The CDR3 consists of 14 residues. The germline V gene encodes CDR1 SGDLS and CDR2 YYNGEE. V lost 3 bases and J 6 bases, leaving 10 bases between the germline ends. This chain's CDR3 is CASSDRAANSPLHF. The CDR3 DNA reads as TGTGCCAGCAGCGACCGGGCGGCTAATTCACCCCTCCACTTT.

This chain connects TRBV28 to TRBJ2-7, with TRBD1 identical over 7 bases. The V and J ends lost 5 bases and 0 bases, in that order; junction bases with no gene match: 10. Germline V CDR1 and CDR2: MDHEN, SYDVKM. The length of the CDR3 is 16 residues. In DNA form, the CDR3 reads TGTGCCAGCAGTAACCTGACAGGGCTAGCCTCCTACGAGCAGTACTTC. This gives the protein CASSNLTGLASYEQYF.

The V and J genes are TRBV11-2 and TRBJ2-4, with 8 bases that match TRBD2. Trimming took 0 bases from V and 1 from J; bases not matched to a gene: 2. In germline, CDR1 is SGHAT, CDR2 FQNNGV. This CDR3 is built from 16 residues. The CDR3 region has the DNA TGTGCCAGCAGCTTAGAGTTAGCGGGGGCCAAAAACATTCAGTACTTC. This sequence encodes CASSLELAGAKNIQYF.

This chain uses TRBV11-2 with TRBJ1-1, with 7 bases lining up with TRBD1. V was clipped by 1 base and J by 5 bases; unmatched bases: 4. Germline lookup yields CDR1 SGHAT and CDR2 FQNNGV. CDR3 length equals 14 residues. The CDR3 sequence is CASSLVPRGTEAFF. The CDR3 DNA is TGTGCCAGCAGCTTAGTCCCCAGGGGGACTGAAGCTTTCTTT.

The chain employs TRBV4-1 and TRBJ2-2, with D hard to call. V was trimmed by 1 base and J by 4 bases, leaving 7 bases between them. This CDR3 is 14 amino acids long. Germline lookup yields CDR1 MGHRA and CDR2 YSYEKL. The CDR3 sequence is CASSQVSVTGELFF. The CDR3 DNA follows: TGCGCCAGCAGCCAAGTTTCAGTCACCGGGGAGCTGTTTTTT.

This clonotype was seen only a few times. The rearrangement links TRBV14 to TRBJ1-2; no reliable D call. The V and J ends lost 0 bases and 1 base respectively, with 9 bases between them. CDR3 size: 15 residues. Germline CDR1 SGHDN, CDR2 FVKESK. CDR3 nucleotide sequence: TGTGCCAGCAGCCAAGAGATGGCCAGTAACTATGGCTACACCTTC. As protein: CASSQEMASNYGYTF. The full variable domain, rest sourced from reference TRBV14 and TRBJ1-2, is EAGVTQFPSHSVIEKGQTVTLRCDPISGHDNLYWYRRVMGKEIKFLLHFVKESKQDESGMPNNRFLAERTGGTYSTLKVQPAELEDSGVYFCASSQEMASNYGYTFGSGTRLTVV.

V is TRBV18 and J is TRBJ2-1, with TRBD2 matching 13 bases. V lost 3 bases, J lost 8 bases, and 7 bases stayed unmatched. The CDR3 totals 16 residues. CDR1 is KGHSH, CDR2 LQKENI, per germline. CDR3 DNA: TGTGCCAGCTCACCTGCCGGGACTAGCGGGATATATGAGCAGTTCTTC. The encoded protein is CASSPAGTSGIYEQFF.

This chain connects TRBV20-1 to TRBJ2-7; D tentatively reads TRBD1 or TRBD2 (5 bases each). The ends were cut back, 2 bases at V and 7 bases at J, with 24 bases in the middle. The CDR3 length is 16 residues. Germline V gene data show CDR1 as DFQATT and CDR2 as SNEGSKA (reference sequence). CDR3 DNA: TGCAGTGCTAGAAAGGTATCCCGGGACGCGCCCCCGGAGCAGTACTTC. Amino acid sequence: CSARKVSRDAPPEQYF.